This T cell receptor (beta chain) was sequenced during a study of tumor and adjacent non-tumor tissue in lung cancer (dated by TCRdb to the late 2010s). As for the study more broadly: Of the cohort, more than ten patients had adenocarcinoma, 2 had squamous cell carcinoma and 1 had small cell lung cancer. Ages among the 15 or so patients ranged from about 31 to 85 years, there were ten or so men and 5 women, and disease was at TNM stage I to III. Sequencing produced about 130 million productive TCRbeta reads in total, an average of approximately 4.2 million reads per sample. The study compared bulk TCRbeta repertoires between lung tumor tissue and matched distant non-tumor lung tissue from over twelve lung cancer patients. For each patient, one tumor sample and one normal lung sample were taken, giving about 29 paired specimens that underwent TCRbeta CDR3 sequencing. What the research found in general, with its limitations: Peripheral blood was not sequenced, so blood TCRbeta repertoires were not examined in the lung cancer patients of the study. Tumor tissue showed significantly higher TCR diversity (inverse Simpson) than normal lung tissue, at 431.37 vs 166.20 (P = 0.0075, Mann-Whitney U test). Younger patients had significantly higher TCR diversity, and higher tumor TCR diversity was associated with shorter overall and disease-free survival. The cohort had only around 15 patients, and the authors noted that larger samples and more detailed clinical data are needed. Neither the sequencing platform nor unique molecular identifiers are mentioned in the methods. In normal lung, the top 100 clones accounted for a significantly larger cumulative share of the repertoire than in tumor tissue.

Trimming removed 0 bases from V and 9 bases from J; the gene matches leave 10 bases unexplained. CDR1 and CDR2 (SGHNT, YENEEA) derive from the germline V gene. The CDR3 spans 15 residues, from the cysteine through the phenylalanine. Only the CDR3 DNA is retained, 45 bases long and in frame from the first base. Of note for this clonotype: Which antigen it targets is not known. It has no much larger one-base neighbor in the sample; base qualities were not kept.

Libraries were prepared through multiplex PCR. The sequencer was an Illumina HiSeq 2500. TCRbeta libraries were constructed through three rounds of nested PCR with primers (Table S4) according to protocols adapted from ARM-PCR. Before sequencing, PCR products in the 200-500 bp range were cut out of the gel and cleaned up using the QIAquick gel extraction kit. Under the source paper's analysis protocol: Trimmomatic was used to clean the reads, FLASH was used to merge the reads into complete CDR3 sequences, and MiTCR was used to assign the reads to V(D)J germline segments. Clonal diversity was calculated as the inverse Simpson's index using VDJtools. Productive reads were defined as in-frame sequences without a premature stop codon. Starting from the raw public reads, TCRdb applied fastp trimming at Q25, assembled clones with MiXCR and retained in-frame beta chains. Each entry is one CDR3 protein sequence, shown with its most common DNA and genes. It is TCRdb's table, rather than the study itself, that gives the V and J calls and clone size. Within this sample are approximately 110,000 distinct CDR3 sequences, with 60% to 70% of them counted one time only. About 20% of the sample is held by the ten biggest clonotypes.

RNA was extracted from bulk unsorted tissue and checked for quality with a NanoDrop ND-1000 and an Agilent 2100. Distant non-tumor tissue taken more than 3 cm from the tumor edge was used as the normal lung sample. All donors had newly diagnosed lung cancer, had not received prior chemotherapy, and were admitted for thoracic surgery in China between August and November 2014. Anyone who had undergone radiotherapy or chemotherapy before, or who had another cancer at the same time, was left out of the study. Surgical tissue pieces of 1-2 cm3 were preserved in RNAlater solution and stored at -80 °C until use.

Sequencing was done on a sample of distant non-tumor lung tissue. In this chain, TRBV11-3 is recombined with TRBJ2-7; a stretch of 8 junction bases matches TRBD2. The TCR sequence derives from a man between 60 and 75 years old with non-small cell lung cancer. The CDR3: CASSLDTSGSDGQYF. The nucleotide sequence reads TGTGCCAGCAGCTTAGATACGAGCGGGAGCGATGGGCAGTACTTC.